The 20 T cell receptor beta chains below come from one sample, sequenced in a study of radiotherapy plus CTLA-4 blockade in lung cancer. The data were produced by immunoSEQ multiplex PCR, yet TCRdb's version contains in-frame clones alone and is incomplete. In the table there are 25,000 to 35,000 clones, 81% of which are singletons. This specimen was peripheral blood, taken from a patient treated with radiotherapy plus ipilimumab. The receptor source for this set is a human donor with non-small cell lung cancer that progressed on radiotherapy plus ipilimumab.

This clone was observed a few times. This rearrangement joins TRBV7-2 to TRBJ2-3; 9 nucleotides match TRBD1. The CDR3 covers 15 residues. V trimming: 6 bases; J trimming: 5 bases; junction bases outside the gene matches: 9. In germline, CDR1 is SGHTA, CDR2 FQGNSA. In DNA, the CDR3 is TGTGCCAGCAGTGATCGGGACAGGGTGGGAGATACGCAGTATTTT. The encoded protein is CASSDRDRVGDTQYF.

There are a few counts of this clone. The gene calls are TRBV19 and TRBJ1-1, with a tentative D call TRBD1 (5 bases). The CDR3 runs 14 residues. The V end was cut by 0 bases, the J end by 5 bases, with 10 bases between. Looked up from germline, CDR1 is LNHDA and CDR2 is SQIVND (reference sequence). In nucleotides, the CDR3 is TGTGCCAGTAGTATAGATCTCGGGGGGACTGAAGCTTTCTTT. It encodes CASSIDLGGTEAFF. Filled out from reference TRBV19 and TRBJ1-1, the complete variable domain reads DGGITQSPKYLFRKEGQNVTLSCEQNLNHDAMYWYRQDPGQGLRLIYYSQIVNDFQKGDIAEGYSVSREKKESFPLTVTSAQKNPTAFYLCASSIDLGGTEAFFGQGTRLTVV.

The table lists this clone with a few counts. This chain links TRBV2 with TRBJ1-3; 7 bases line up with TRBD1. J was trimmed by 1 base and V by 6 bases; bases with no gene match: 6. CDR3 length equals 15 residues. The V gene's germline CDR1 is SNHLY and CDR2 FYNNEI. Here the CDR3 DNA reads TGTGCCAGCAGCGGGGGACAGCTTTCTGGAAACACCATATATTTT. Its translation is CASSGGQLSGNTIYF.

The gene calls are TRBV9 and TRBJ2-2; 13 bases match TRBD2. With V trimmed by 5 bases and J by 9 bases, 13 bases remained unmatched. The CDR3 contains 17 residues. The germline V gene has CDR1 SGDLS and CDR2 YYNGEE. The DNA of the CDR3 is TGTGCCAGCAGTACTAGCGGGGGGGCCACTTCGGTCCGGGAGCTGTTTTTT. This sequence encodes CASSTSGGATSVRELFF.

A single count supports this clone. V is TRBV19 and J is TRBJ2-3; 9 bases match TRBD1. Germline CDR1 and CDR2: LNHDA and SQIVND (reference sequence). The CDR3 is made up of 15 amino acids. J gave up 4 bases and V 6 bases, and 8 bases lay outside the gene matches. The CDR3 nucleotides read TGTGCCAGTAGAACCGGGACAGGGATATCAGATACGCAGTATTTT. This codes for CASRTGTGISDTQYF.

The chain employs TRBV27 and TRBJ2-7; possible D gene TRBD2, 5 bases. Trimming stripped 6 bases from V and 0 bases from J, with 9 bases between. The CDR3 has 13 amino acids. Looked up from germline, CDR1 is MNHEY and CDR2 is SMNVEV (reference sequence). The CDR3 spells CASRRTDSYEQYF. CDR3 bases: TGTGCCAGCAGGAGGACTGACTCCTACGAGCAGTACTTC.

The V gene is TRBV6-1, the J gene TRBJ2-2; 9 bases are shared with TRBD2. The germline CDR1 and CDR2 sequences are MNHNS and SASEGT. This CDR3 is 14 amino acids long. Unmatched junction bases numbered 3, after V lost 2 bases and J lost 8 bases. The CDR3 sequence: CASSERRGGGELFF. The DNA for the CDR3 is TGTGCCAGCAGTGAACGGCGGGGGGGTGGGGAGCTGTTTTTT.

This clone has a single count. The CDR3 protein is CASSPPGLAGGQETQYF. The CDR3, as DNA: TGTGCCAGCAGCCCTCCGGGACTAGCGGGGGGGCAAGAGACCCAGTACTTC. The V gene is TRBV11-2, the J gene TRBJ2-5; 16 bases match TRBD2. This CDR3 has 17 amino acids. V was clipped by 5 bases and J by 2 bases; unmatched bases: 5. Germline V gene lookup returns CDR1 SGHAT and CDR2 FQNNGV.

The genes are TRBV7-9 and TRBJ1-6, with TRBD1 matching 7 bases. CDR3 length equals 16 residues. Germline V gene data show CDR1 as SEHNR and CDR2 as FQNEAQ (reference sequence). V was pared by 3 bases and J by 8 bases, with 10 bases of the junction left unmatched. DNA for the CDR3: TGTGCCAGCAGCTTGAAGCCGACAGGGTTCTATTCACCCCTCCACTTT. Residues: CASSLKPTGFYSPLHF.

The chain combines TRBV15 with TRBJ1-2, with D possibly TRBD1 on 5 matching bases. The length of the CDR3 is 15 residues. Trimming left V 0 bases short and J 4 bases short, with 12 bases between. The germline CDR1 and CDR2 sequences are LNHNV and YYDKDF (reference sequence). The CDR3 loop is CATSRDQGGLYGYTF. The DNA of the CDR3 is TGTGCCACCAGCAGAGATCAGGGAGGCCTCTATGGCTACACCTTC. The full variable domain, with the rest looked up from reference TRBV15 and TRBJ1-2, is DAMVIQNPRYQVTQFGKPVTLSCSQTLNHNVMYWYQQKSSQAPKLLFHYYDKDFNNEADTPDNFQSRRPNTSFCFLDIRSPGLGDTAMYLCATSRDQGGLYGYTFGSGTRLTVV.

The CDR3: CASSLETSGGYSYNEQFF. The DNA for the CDR3 is TGTGCCAGCAGCTTGGAGACTAGCGGGGGATACTCCTACAATGAGCAGTTCTTC. The chain joins TRBV5-4 to TRBJ2-1; TRBD2 agrees at 12 bases. This CDR3 comprises 18 residues. Trimming at V came to 0 bases and at J to 0 bases, leaving 4 bases not matched to a gene. The germline CDR1 and CDR2 sequences are SGHNT and YYREEE (reference sequence).

A note on this clone: At one of its ends the junction is not consistent with the germline gene, which may arise from a read error. This sample also contains other DNA sequences that code for the same CDR3. This chain joins TRBV5-4 and TRBJ1-1, with 7 bases that match TRBD1. The CDR3 runs to 14 residues. Germline V gene lookup returns CDR1 SGHNT and CDR2 YYREEE (reference sequence). The CDR3, as DNA: TGTGCCAGCAGCTCCATAGACAGGGACCCCGAAGCTTTTTTT. Protein: CASSSIDRDPEAFF. Supplemented by reference TRBV5-4 and TRBJ1-1, the full variable domain reads ETGVTQSPTHLIKTRGQQVTLRCSSQSGHNTVSWYQQALGQGPQFIFQYYREEENGRGNFPPRFSGLQFPNYSSELNVNALELDDSALYLCASSSIDRDPEAFFGQGTRLTVV.

This clone was picked up a small number of times. This sequence joins TRBV7-3 and TRBJ1-1; D perhaps matches TRBD1 (6 bases). Germline V gene lookup returns CDR1 SGHTA and CDR2 FQGTGA. V lost 6 bases and J 4 bases, leaving 15 bases between the germline ends. The CDR3 sequence is 14 residues long. DNA for the CDR3: TGTGCCAGCAGTTTTCACAGGGCGGGCACTGAAGCTTTCTTT. As protein: CASSFHRAGTEAFF.

The chain carries TRBV2 and TRBJ1-5; no clear D gene. CDR1 is SNHLY and CDR2 is FYNNEI in the germline V gene. The CDR3 totals 14 residues. V was trimmed by 3 bases and J by 5 bases, leaving 11 bases between them. CDR3 sequence (DNA): TGTGCCAGCAGTGACCGGGTTCGGGATCAGCCCCAGCATTTT. As protein: CASSDRVRDQPQHF.

This chain uses TRBV6-6 with TRBJ1-5, with 8 bases identical to TRBD1. Germline CDR1 and CDR2: MNHNY and SVGAGI (reference sequence). This CDR3 has 15 amino acids. V was clipped by 6 bases and J by 2 bases; unmatched bases: 6. In DNA, the CDR3 is TGTGCCAGCAGATCCCAACAGGGGGGCAATCAGCCCCAGCATTTT. Translated, it gives CASRSQQGGNQPQHF.

The chain employs TRBV28 and TRBJ2-3; possible D gene TRBD2, 6 bases. V was cut by 10 bases and J by 1 base, with 15 bases left in between. Germline loops: CDR1 MDHEN, CDR2 SYDVKM. This CDR3 is built from 14 residues. Written as DNA, the CDR3 is TGTGCCACCATCCGGGGAGGTGGCACAGATACGCAGTATTTT. Its translation is CATIRGGGTDTQYF.

The chain carries TRBV5-4 and TRBJ2-7; 9 bases align to TRBD2. J lost 3 bases, V lost 4 bases, and 2 bases had no gene match. In germline, CDR1 is SGHNT, CDR2 YYREEE (reference sequence). This CDR3 is built from 13 residues. CDR3 nucleotides: TGTGCCAGCAGCAAGCGGGGGGACTACGAGCAGTACTTC. It specifies CASSKRGDYEQYF.

The rearrangement uses TRBV7-2 and TRBJ2-2; a weak D match, TRBD1 (7 bases). Trimming removed 5 bases from V and 6 bases from J, with 16 bases in between. The germline gives CDR1 SGHTA, CDR2 FQGNSA. The CDR3 consists of 15 residues. The CDR3 here is CASSRRGQGAGELFF. The CDR3 DNA follows: TGTGCCAGCAGCCGGAGGGGCCAGGGGGCCGGGGAGCTGTTTTTT.

The chain couples TRBV7-2 to TRBJ1-1; 7 positions agree with TRBD1. CDR3 length: 15 amino acids. V lost 4 bases and J lost 3; bases outside the gene matches: 8. Germline V gene lookup returns CDR1 SGHTA and CDR2 FQGNSA. CDR3 DNA: TGTGCCAGCAGCTCAGGACAGGCCCGGGACACTGAAGCTTTCTTT. Encoded protein: CASSSGQARDTEAFF.

This clone has just a few counts. This chain uses TRBV2 with TRBJ1-2, with TRBD1 matching 8 bases. Germline assignment: CDR1 SNHLY and CDR2 FYNNEI. CDR3 size: 15 residues. With V trimmed by 4 bases and J by 7 bases, 11 bases remained unmatched. DNA of the CDR3: TGTGCCAGCAGTGGAAGACAGGGGACCTACTCTGGCTACACCTTC. Its translation is CASSGRQGTYSGYTF. The entire variable domain, with the rest obtained from reference TRBV2 and TRBJ1-2, is as follows: EPEVTQTPSHQVTQMGQEVILRCVPISNHLYFYWYRQILGQKVEFLVSFYNNEISEKSEIFDDQFSVERPDGSNFTLKIRSTKLEDSAMYFCASSGRQGTYSGYTFGSGTRLTVV.